Shown below are 20 T cell receptor beta chains from a single sample sequenced in a study of sequential checkpoint blockade in melanoma. The assay was immunoSEQ multiplex PCR, and TCRdb's table has in-frame clones only and misses some. The repertoire holds about 7,300 clones, with 20% to 30% as singletons. Treatment indicated: randomized to nivolumab then ipilimumab (arm A) or the reverse (arm B). The source material was tumor tissue (inferred from file names), sampled from a patient given nivolumab and ipilimumab in sequence. All receptors come from a human donor with melanoma.

This sequence joins TRBV28 and TRBJ2-7; D possibly corresponds to TRBD1 (5 bases). CDR3 length equals 13 residues. Germline CDR1 is MDHEN and CDR2 is SYDVKM. Trimming took off 5 bases at V and 1 base at J, with 9 bases between the two ends. CDR3 bases: TGTGCCAGCAGTGAGACAGATTCCTACGAGCAGTACGTC. Translating gives CASSETDSYEQYV.

This clone was seen more than once but under ten times. This chain joins TRBV19 and TRBJ1-5; no clear D gene. V was clipped by 1 base and J by 5 bases, with 6 bases between them. The CDR3 totals 13 residues. Germline loops: CDR1 LNHDA, CDR2 SQIVND (reference sequence). CDR3 region: CASSIAGDQPQHF. CDR3 DNA sequence: TGTGCCAGTAGTATAGCCGGTGATCAGCCCCAGCATTTT. The variable domain in full, completed from reference TRBV19 and TRBJ1-5, reads DGGITQSPKYLFRKEGQNVTLSCEQNLNHDAMYWYRQDPGQGLRLIYYSQIVNDFQKGDIAEGYSVSREKKESFPLTVTSAQKNPTAFYLCASSIAGDQPQHFGDGTRLSIL.

This clone was detected only a few times. This chain connects TRBV6-8 to TRBJ1-4; D is possibly TRBD1 (5 bases). The CDR3 length is 14 residues. CDR1 is MNHGY, CDR2 SAAAGT, per germline. The V end was cut by 7 bases, the J end by 6 bases, with 15 bases between. The CDR3 protein is CASTGGSADEKLFF. CDR3 DNA: TGTGCCAGCACCGGGGGGTCAGCGGATGAAAAACTGTTTTTT.

This clone was detected a few times. The genes are TRBV30 and TRBJ1-1; D is undetermined. The CDR3 extends over 12 amino acids. Trimming cost V 0 bases and J 4 bases, with 6 bases left between them. CDR1 is GTSNPN and CDR2 is SVGIG in the germline V gene (reference sequence). The CDR3 region is CAWSVSLTEAFF. Here the CDR3 DNA reads TGTGCCTGGAGTGTATCTCTCACTGAAGCTTTCTTT.

This sequence joins TRBV6-7 and TRBJ1-3; D is unclear. Being an ORF, TRBV6-7 has a function that is uncertain. The CDR3 length is 14 residues. V was trimmed by 6 bases and J by 2 bases, leaving 11 bases between them. The CDR3 DNA reads TGTGCCAGCAGCTCCCCCTGGACTGGAAACACCATATATTTT. Translating it yields CASSSPWTGNTIYF.

This clone qualifies as medium-sized. The chain employs TRBV12-5 and TRBJ1-3; D gene unclear. The CDR3 loop spans 14 amino acids. Germline assignment: CDR1 LGHNT and CDR2 FRNRAP. CDR3 sequence: CASNKLESGNTIYF. CDR3 nucleotide sequence: TGTGCCAGCAACAAACTAGAATCTGGAAACACCATATATTTT.

This clone was detected many times. The chain joins TRBV12-2 to TRBJ1-1; TRBD1, as called in the table, went unchecked against the DNA. TRBV12-2 is a listed pseudogene. This CDR3 is 15 amino acids long. CDR3 DNA sequence: TGTGCCCACGGTGGGGCAGGGGGCGGCGGCACTGAAGCTTTCTTT. Translated: CAHGGAGGGGTEAFF.

This clone was found a few times. This chain links TRBV11-3 with TRBJ1-2, with a weak D call TRBD1 (6 bases). The germline V and J ends were trimmed by 1 base and 4 bases, with 19 bases remaining between them. The CDR3 loop spans 17 amino acids. Germline V gene sequence: CDR1 SGHNT, CDR2 YENEEA. The CDR3 DNA is TGTGCCAGCAGCTTAGGTCTACAGGGACTTTTTCCCTATGGCTACACCTTC. It specifies CASSLGLQGLFPYGYTF.

The rearrangement joins TRBV18 to TRBJ1-4, with unresolved D. Germline loops: CDR1 KGHSH, CDR2 LQKENI. V was shortened by 6 bases and J by 3 bases, with 11 bases between the two germline ends. The length of the CDR3 is 14 residues. CDR3 in DNA: TGTGCCAGCTCTCCGCTCCTAGCTAATGAAAAACTGTTTTTT. It specifies CASSPLLANEKLFF.

This clone is deemed medium-sized (0.01 to 0.1%). This chain uses TRBV11-3 with TRBJ2-1; 10 nucleotides align to TRBD2. Unmatched junction bases numbered 6, after V lost 2 bases and J lost 8 bases. Germline V gives CDR1 SGHNT, CDR2 YENEEA. The CDR3 has 15 residues. The CDR3 sequence: CASSLLAGAGYEQFF. The CDR3, as DNA: TGTGCCAGCAGCTTACTAGCGGGAGCTGGGTATGAGCAGTTCTTC.

This clone has a handful of counts. This chain links TRBV18 with TRBJ1-4; D is unresolved. V was clipped by 3 bases and J by 15 bases, with 23 bases between them. The CDR3 is made up of 15 amino acids. Germline CDR1 reads KGHSH; CDR2 reads LQKENI. The CDR3 protein is CASSPFKRNAGRVFF. The CDR3 nucleotides read TGTGCCAGCTCACCTTTTAAACGCAACGCGGGAAGGGTGTTTTTT.

The chain combines TRBV6-7 with TRBJ2-1; 11 bases map to TRBD2. TRBV6-7 has ORF status, its function being uncertain. The V segment lost 2 bases and the J segment 3 bases; nucleotides outside the gene matches: 6. The CDR3 totals 17 residues. Here the CDR3 reads CASSYIITSGSYNEQFF. CDR3 sequence (DNA): TGTGCCAGCAGTTACATCATCACTAGCGGGAGCTACAATGAGCAGTTCTTC.

The chain couples TRBV6-8 to TRBJ2-2; D is unresolved. The V end was cut by 8 bases, the J end by 2 bases, with 6 bases between. This CDR3 comprises 12 residues. Per the germline V gene, CDR1 is MNHGY and CDR2 is SAAAGT. This chain's CDR3 is CASEENTGELFF. The CDR3 region has the DNA TGTGCCAGCGAGGAAAACACCGGGGAGCTGTTTTTT.

This clone counts as medium-sized. This chain connects TRBV15 to TRBJ2-5; 10 bases are shared with TRBD2. The CDR3 has 14 amino acids. Trimming at V came to 7 bases and at J to 1 base, leaving 3 bases not matched to a gene. From germline, CDR1 is LNHNV and CDR2 YYDKDF (reference sequence). This chain's CDR3 is CATTSSGGQETQYF. In nucleotides, the CDR3 is TGTGCCACCACCTCTAGCGGGGGCCAAGAGACCCAGTACTTC.

By share, this clone ranks as medium-sized (0.01 to 0.1%). The V call is TRBV10-3, the J call TRBJ1-1, with unresolved D. Per the germline V gene, CDR1 is ENHRY and CDR2 is SYGVKD. The CDR3 covers 14 residues. Trimming pared 0 bases from V and 5 bases from J, leaving 10 bases between. CDR3 in amino acids: CAISESSGVTEAFF. CDR3 nucleotides: TGTGCCATCAGTGAGTCGAGTGGGGTAACTGAAGCTTTCTTT.

The rearrangement links TRBV30 to TRBJ1-2, with D perhaps TRBD1 (6 bases). The length of the CDR3 is 14 residues. Trimming stripped 0 bases from V and 8 bases from J, with 16 bases between. Germline CDR1 is GTSNPN and CDR2 is SVGIG (reference sequence). The CDR3 protein is CAWSVQGTVVGYTF. The CDR3, as DNA: TGTGCCTGGAGTGTACAGGGAACCGTCGTGGGCTACACCTTC.

This clone was picked up a small number of times. This rearrangement joins TRBV6-8 to TRBJ2-3, with TRBD2 identical over 8 bases. With V trimmed by 6 bases and J by 2 bases, 10 bases remained unmatched. This CDR3 comprises 16 residues. The germline V gene has CDR1 MNHGY and CDR2 SAAAGT. The CDR3 loop reads CASSPGTSSYTDTQYF. The CDR3 DNA reads TGTGCCAGCAGCCCCGGGACTAGTTCCTACACAGATACGCAGTATTTT.

The rearrangement uses TRBV9 and TRBJ2-5, with 7 nucleotides matching TRBD2. Germline V CDR1 and CDR2: SGDLS, YYNGEE. Trimming cost V 3 bases and J 5 bases; bases outside gene matches: 13. The CDR3 spans 16 residues. The CDR3 DNA follows: TGTGCCAGCAGCGCCCTACCGACTAGCCTCGGCGAGACCCAGTACTTC. Translated: CASSALPTSLGETQYF.

The CDR3 here is CARSYGDFTTDTQYF. The CDR3 DNA sequence: TGCGCCAGGTCGTATGGGGACTTTACCACAGATACGCAGTATTTT. This chain joins TRBV10-2 and TRBJ2-3; tentative D call: TRBD2 (6 bases). Trimming cost V 9 bases and J 2 bases, with 18 bases left between them. CDR3 length: 15 residues. CDR1 and CDR2 (germline): WSHSY, SAAADI.

This clone occurred a few times. The genes are TRBV6-8 and TRBJ2-1, with TRBD2 identical over 12 bases. Trimming cost V 2 bases and J 8 bases; bases outside gene matches: 4. The germline V gene encodes CDR1 MNHGY and CDR2 SAAAGT. The CDR3 has 15 amino acids. CDR3 loop: CASSYLAGGPYEQFF. The DNA for the CDR3 is TGTGCCAGCAGTTACCTAGCGGGAGGGCCCTATGAGCAGTTCTTC.